Sequencing of this TCR beta chain was carried out in a study of blood T cell repertoires in COVID-19. About the research overall: COVID-19 samples from acute and convalescent phases originated in the United States, Italy and Spain. Sources were T cells, B-cell-depleted T cells, or PBMCs; the material itself was cDNA or gDNA.

Authors' data handling: By means of reference gene primer amplification, nucleated cell counts were estimated. Measured with immunoSEQ multiplex PCR; TCRdb has only the in-frame clones, and not every one. The V and J calls and clone size are taken from that table; D and trimming were inferred from the DNA. The profile shows about 260,000 clones, roughly nine tenths of them singletons. Germline values: CDR1 LGHDT, CDR2 YNNKEL (reference sequence). Trimming took off 4 bases at V and 6 bases at J, with 12 bases between the two ends. This CDR3 is 13 amino acids long. This TCR derives from a man aged 60 to 69 who had recovered from COVID-19. This chain connects TRBV3-1 (or the pseudogene TRBV3-2) to TRBJ1-1, with D possibly being TRBD1 (5 bases). The sample consisted of peripheral blood. Here the CDR3 DNA reads TGTGCCAGCAGCCCCGTTCGGGGGTCTGAAGCTTTCTTT. Amino acids: CASSPVRGSEAFF.